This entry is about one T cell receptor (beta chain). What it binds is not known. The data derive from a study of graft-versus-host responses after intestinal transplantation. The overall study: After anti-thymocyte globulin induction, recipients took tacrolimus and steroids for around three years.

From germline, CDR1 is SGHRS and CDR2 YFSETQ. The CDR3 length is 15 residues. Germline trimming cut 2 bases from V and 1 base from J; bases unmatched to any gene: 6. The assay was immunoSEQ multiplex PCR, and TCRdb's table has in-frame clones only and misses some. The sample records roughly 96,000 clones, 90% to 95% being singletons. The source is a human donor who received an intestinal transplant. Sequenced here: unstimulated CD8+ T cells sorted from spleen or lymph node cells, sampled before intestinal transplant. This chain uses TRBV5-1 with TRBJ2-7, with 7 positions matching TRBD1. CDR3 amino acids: CASSFTGAVSYEQYF. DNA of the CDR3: TGCGCCAGCAGCTTTACAGGGGCGGTTTCCTACGAGCAGTACTTC.